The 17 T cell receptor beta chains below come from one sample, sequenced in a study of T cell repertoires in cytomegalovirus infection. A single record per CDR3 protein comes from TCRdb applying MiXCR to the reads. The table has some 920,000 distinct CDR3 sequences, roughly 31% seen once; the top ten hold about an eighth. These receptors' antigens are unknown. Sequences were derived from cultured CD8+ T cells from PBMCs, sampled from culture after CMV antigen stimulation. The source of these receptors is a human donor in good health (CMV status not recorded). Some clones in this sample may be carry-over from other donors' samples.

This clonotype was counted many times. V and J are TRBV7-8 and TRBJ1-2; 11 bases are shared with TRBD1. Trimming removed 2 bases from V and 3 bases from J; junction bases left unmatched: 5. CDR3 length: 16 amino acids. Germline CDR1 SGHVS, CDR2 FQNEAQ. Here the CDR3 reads CASSLPRTGGHYGYTF. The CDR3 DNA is TGTGCCAGCAGCTTACCCCGGACAGGGGGCCACTATGGCTACACCTTC.

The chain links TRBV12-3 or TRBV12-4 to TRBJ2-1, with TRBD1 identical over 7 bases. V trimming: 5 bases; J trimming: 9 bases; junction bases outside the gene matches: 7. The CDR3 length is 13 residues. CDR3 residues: CASSHRGSGEQFF. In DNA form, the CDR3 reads TGTGCCAGCAGTCACAGGGGATCGGGTGAGCAGTTCTTC.

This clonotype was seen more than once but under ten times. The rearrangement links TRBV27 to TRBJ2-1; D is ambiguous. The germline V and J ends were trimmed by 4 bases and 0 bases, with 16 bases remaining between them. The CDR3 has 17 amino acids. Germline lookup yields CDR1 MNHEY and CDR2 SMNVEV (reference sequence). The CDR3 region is CASSSSLPWDSYNEQFF. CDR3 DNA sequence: TGTGCCAGCAGTTCGTCCCTCCCTTGGGACTCCTACAATGAGCAGTTCTTC.

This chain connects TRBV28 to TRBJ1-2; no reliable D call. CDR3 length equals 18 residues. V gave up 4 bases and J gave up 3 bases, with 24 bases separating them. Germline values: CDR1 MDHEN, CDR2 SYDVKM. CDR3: CASSSPHPDGPRDYGYTF. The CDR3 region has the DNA TGTGCCAGCAGTTCTCCCCATCCAGACGGACCGAGGGACTATGGCTACACCTTC.

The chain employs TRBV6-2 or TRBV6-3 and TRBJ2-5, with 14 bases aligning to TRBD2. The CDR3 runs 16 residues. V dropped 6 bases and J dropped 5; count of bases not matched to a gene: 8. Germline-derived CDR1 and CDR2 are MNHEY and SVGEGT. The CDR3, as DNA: TGTGCCAGCAGATCGACTAGCGGGGGGGCCGAGGAGACCCAGTACTTC. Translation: CASRSTSGGAEETQYF.

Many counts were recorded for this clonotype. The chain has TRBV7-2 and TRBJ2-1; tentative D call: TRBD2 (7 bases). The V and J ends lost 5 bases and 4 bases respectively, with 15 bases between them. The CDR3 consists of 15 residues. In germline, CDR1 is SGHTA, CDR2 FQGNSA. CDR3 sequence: CASSPLGGAYNEQFF. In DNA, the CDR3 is TGTGCCAGCAGCCCTTTGGGGGGGGCATACAATGAGCAGTTCTTC.

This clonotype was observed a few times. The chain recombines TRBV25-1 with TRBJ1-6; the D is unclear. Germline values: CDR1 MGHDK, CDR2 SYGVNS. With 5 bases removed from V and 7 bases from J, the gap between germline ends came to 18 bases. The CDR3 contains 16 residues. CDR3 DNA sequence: TGTGCCAGCAGTACCTCTTCCTCGGCCCACAATTCACCCCTCCACTTT. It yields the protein CASSTSSSAHNSPLHF.

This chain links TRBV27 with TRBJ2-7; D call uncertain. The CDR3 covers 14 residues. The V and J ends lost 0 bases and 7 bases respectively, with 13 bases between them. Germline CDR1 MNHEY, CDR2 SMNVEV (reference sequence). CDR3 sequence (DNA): TGTGCCAGCAGTTTATCTTCCGGGTTTGATGAGCAGTACGTC. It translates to CASSLSSGFDEQYV.

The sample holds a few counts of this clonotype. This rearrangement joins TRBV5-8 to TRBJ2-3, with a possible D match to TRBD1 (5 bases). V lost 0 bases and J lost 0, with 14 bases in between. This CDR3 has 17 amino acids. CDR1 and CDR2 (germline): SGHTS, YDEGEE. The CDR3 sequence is CASSLEDSLISTDTQYF. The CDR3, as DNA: TGTGCCAGCAGCTTGGAAGACAGTTTGATTAGCACAGATACGCAGTATTTT.

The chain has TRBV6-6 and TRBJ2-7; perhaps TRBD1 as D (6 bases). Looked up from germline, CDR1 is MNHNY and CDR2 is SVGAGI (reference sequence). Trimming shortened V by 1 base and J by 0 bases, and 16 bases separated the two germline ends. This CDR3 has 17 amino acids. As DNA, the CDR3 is TGTGCCAGCAGTTACTTACCACAGGGCTCGGGCTCCTACGAGCAGTACGTC. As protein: CASSYLPQGSGSYEQYV.

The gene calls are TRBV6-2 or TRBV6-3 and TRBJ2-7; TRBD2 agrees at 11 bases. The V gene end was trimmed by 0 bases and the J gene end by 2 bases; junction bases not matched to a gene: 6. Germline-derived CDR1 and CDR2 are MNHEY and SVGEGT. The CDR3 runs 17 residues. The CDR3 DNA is TGTGCCAGCAGTTACTCCCTAGCGGGGGGCGGGACCTACGAGCAGTACTTC. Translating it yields CASSYSLAGGGTYEQYF.

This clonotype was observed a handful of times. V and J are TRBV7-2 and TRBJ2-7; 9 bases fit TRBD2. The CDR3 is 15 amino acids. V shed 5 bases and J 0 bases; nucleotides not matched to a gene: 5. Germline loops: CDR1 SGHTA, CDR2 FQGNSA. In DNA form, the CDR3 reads TGTGCCAGCAGCGCGGGAGGGGCAAGCTCCTACGAGCAGTACGTC. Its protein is CASSAGGASSYEQYV.

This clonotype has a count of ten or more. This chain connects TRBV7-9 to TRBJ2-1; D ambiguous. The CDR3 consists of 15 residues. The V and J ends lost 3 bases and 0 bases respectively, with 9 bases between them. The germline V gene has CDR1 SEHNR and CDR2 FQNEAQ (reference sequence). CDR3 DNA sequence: TGTGCCAGCAGCTTCAGCGATAGCTCCTACAATGAGCAGTTCTTC. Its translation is CASSFSDSSYNEQFF.

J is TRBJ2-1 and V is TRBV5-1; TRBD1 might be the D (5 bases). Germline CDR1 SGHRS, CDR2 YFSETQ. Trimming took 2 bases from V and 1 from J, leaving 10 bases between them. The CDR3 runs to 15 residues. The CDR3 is CASSLTTVSYNEQFF. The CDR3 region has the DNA TGCGCCAGCAGCTTAACGACAGTATCCTACAATGAGCAGTTCTTC.

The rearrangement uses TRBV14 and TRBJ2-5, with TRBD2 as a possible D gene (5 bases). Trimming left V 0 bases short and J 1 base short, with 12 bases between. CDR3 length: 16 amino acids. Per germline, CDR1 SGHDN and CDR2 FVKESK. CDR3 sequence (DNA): TGTGCCAGCAGCCAAGATGGAGGCCAGTTCCAAGAGACCCAGTACTTC. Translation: CASSQDGGQFQETQYF.

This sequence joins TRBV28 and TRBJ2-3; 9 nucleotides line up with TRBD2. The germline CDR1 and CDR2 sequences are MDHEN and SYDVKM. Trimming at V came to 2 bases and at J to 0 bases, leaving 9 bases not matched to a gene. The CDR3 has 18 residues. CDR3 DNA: TGTGCCAGCAGTTTAAGTAGCGGGGGCCCCCCGAGCACAGATACGCAGTATTTT. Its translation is CASSLSSGGPPSTDTQYF.

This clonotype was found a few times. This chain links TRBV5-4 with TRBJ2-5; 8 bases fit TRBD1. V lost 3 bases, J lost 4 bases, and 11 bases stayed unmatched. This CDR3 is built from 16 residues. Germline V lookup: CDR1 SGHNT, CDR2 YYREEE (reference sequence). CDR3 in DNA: TGTGCCAGCAGCTCCCCGGAACAGGGGGTTAGAGAGACCCAGTACTTC. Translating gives CASSSPEQGVRETQYF.